A single sample gave rise to the 32 T cell receptor beta chains below, sequenced in a study of blood T cell repertoires in COVID-19. TCRdb's table, derived via immunoSEQ multiplex PCR, lists solely in-frame clones and lacks some. The sample lists about 210,000 clones, 85% occurring once. The sample was PBMCs or T cells enriched from blood (not recorded which). Every receptor here comes from a man aged 40-49 years who had recovered from COVID-19.

The V and J genes are TRBV6-5 and TRBJ1-4, with D possibly matching TRBD1 (5 bases). Trimming shortened V by 2 bases and J by 6 bases, and 10 bases separated the two germline ends. Germline V lookup: CDR1 MNHEY, CDR2 SVGAGI. The CDR3 contains 14 residues. DNA for the CDR3: TGTGCCAGCAGTTACAAAGGGGCTTATGAAAAACTGTTTTTT. Its protein is CASSYKGAYEKLFF.

V gene TRBV19 combines with J gene TRBJ2-1; 7 bases align to TRBD2. The germline CDR1 and CDR2 sequences are LNHDA and SQIVND (reference sequence). CDR3 length equals 15 residues. Losses at the gene ends were 6 bases for V and 10 bases for J; bases not matched to a gene: 15. DNA of the CDR3: TGTGCCAGTAGAATCAGACTAGCAAGTCAGCAAGAGCAGTTCTTC. It codes for CASRIRLASQQEQFF.

V is TRBV9 and J is TRBJ2-1; maybe TRBD1 (5 bases). The germline V and J ends were trimmed by 0 bases and 8 bases, with 15 bases remaining between them. CDR1 is SGDLS, CDR2 YYNGEE, per germline. This CDR3 has 15 residues. The DNA of the CDR3 is TGTGCCAGCAGCGTAGGCTTTGTGGGGCCTTATGAGCAGTTCTTC. This encodes CASSVGFVGPYEQFF.

This chain links TRBV13 with TRBJ2-7, with 11 bases lining up with TRBD2. Looked up from germline, CDR1 is PRHDT and CDR2 is FYEKMQ (reference sequence). This CDR3 contains 15 residues. Losses at the gene ends were 5 bases for V and 6 bases for J; bases not matched to a gene: 9. The CDR3 nucleotides read TGTGCCAGCAGCAAGAACCCTCTAGCGGGAGGCGAGCAGTACTTC. Its protein is CASSKNPLAGGEQYF.

The CDR3 DNA reads as TGTGCCTGGAGTATCGGGGGTAAAGAGACCCAGTACTTC. It is translated as CAWSIGGKETQYF. The chain employs TRBV30 and TRBJ2-5; D is possibly TRBD2 (6 bases). Trimming shortened V by 2 bases and J by 3 bases, and 10 bases separated the two germline ends. Germline CDR1 reads GTSNPN; CDR2 reads SVGIG (reference sequence). The CDR3 extends over 13 amino acids.

The J gene is TRBJ1-5, the V gene TRBV18, with unresolved D. CDR1 KGHSH and CDR2 LQKENI come from the germline V gene. Trimming removed 1 base from V and 3 bases from J, with 13 bases in between. The CDR3 runs 16 residues. The CDR3: CASSPRFEDYNQPQHF. The DNA for the CDR3 is TGTGCCAGCTCACCACGTTTTGAGGATTACAATCAGCCCCAGCATTTT.

J is TRBJ1-2 and V is TRBV2; a possible D gene is TRBD1 (5 bases). Germline V gene lookup returns CDR1 SNHLY and CDR2 FYNNEI. The CDR3 contains 13 residues. Trimming cost V 4 bases and J 4 bases, with 10 bases left between them. The CDR3 is CASSADRAYGYTF. CDR3 DNA: TGTGCCAGCAGTGCTGACAGAGCCTATGGCTACACCTTC.

CDR3 protein: CAITRGQDPGELFF. The CDR3 DNA reads as TGTGCCATCACACGAGGACAGGACCCGGGGGAGCTGTTTTTT. The chain is built from TRBV10-3 and TRBJ2-2; 7 bases agree with TRBD1. Looked up from germline, CDR1 is ENHRY and CDR2 is SYGVKD. J was trimmed by 8 bases and V by 7 bases; bases with no gene match: 10. The CDR3 sequence is 14 residues long.

The V call is TRBV2, the J call TRBJ2-5; a weak D match, TRBD2 (5 bases). Trimming cost V 6 bases and J 2 bases, with 19 bases left between them. The CDR3 spans 16 residues. Germline loops: CDR1 SNHLY, CDR2 FYNNEI. CDR3 nucleotides: TGTGCCAGCAGAGCTCCGTCGGGAAGTGGGCAAGAGACCCAGTACTTC. It is translated as CASRAPSGSGQETQYF. Complete variable domain (other parts from reference TRBV2 and TRBJ2-5): EPEVTQTPSHQVTQMGQEVILRCVPISNHLYFYWYRQILGQKVEFLVSFYNNEISEKSEIFDDQFSVERPDGSNFTLKIRSTKLEDSAMYFCASRAPSGSGQETQYFGPGTRLLVL.

This rearrangement joins TRBV3-1 (or the pseudogene TRBV3-2) to TRBJ2-1, with D perhaps matching TRBD2 (6 bases). Deletions cut 0 bases from V and 2 bases from J, with 14 bases between. The CDR3 totals 17 residues. The germline V gene has CDR1 LGHDT and CDR2 YNNKEL (reference sequence). CDR3 DNA: TGTGCCAGCAGCCAAGATCTGGGGGAGGTAACCTACAATGAGCAGTTCTTC. Translating gives CASSQDLGEVTYNEQFF.

V is TRBV10-3 and J is TRBJ1-2, with TRBD1 matching over 7 bases. After removal of 3 bases from V and 6 bases from J, the junction contained 10 bases not matched to a gene. Germline V gives CDR1 ENHRY, CDR2 SYGVKD. This CDR3 is built from 15 residues. The DNA for the CDR3 is TGTGCCATCAGTGATGTAGGACAGGACTTCCATGGCTACACCTTC. This encodes CAISDVGQDFHGYTF.

This chain connects TRBV29-1 to TRBJ2-1; D possibly corresponds to TRBD1 (5 bases). CDR3 length: 16 amino acids. V gave up 1 base and J gave up 0 bases, with 13 bases separating them. Germline CDR1 is SQVTM and CDR2 is ANQGSEA. The CDR3 DNA is TGCAGCGTTGAAGGCGACAGTTTCTCCTCCTACAATGAGCAGTTCTTC. This encodes CSVEGDSFSSYNEQFF.

In its sample, this clone was seen a few times. The rearrangement joins TRBV6-5 to TRBJ2-7, with 9 bases aligning to TRBD2. This CDR3 contains 14 residues. The V gene end was trimmed by 5 bases and the J gene end by 2 bases; junction bases not matched to a gene: 4. Germline CDR1 is MNHEY and CDR2 is SVGAGI. CDR3 protein: CASSHSGSAYEQYF. CDR3 in DNA: TGTGCCAGCAGTCATAGCGGGAGTGCCTACGAGCAGTACTTC.

This clone showed up just a few times. The chain links TRBV9 to TRBJ2-7, with TRBD1 matching 9 bases. Germline assignment: CDR1 SGDLS and CDR2 YYNGEE. This CDR3 has 14 residues. The V segment lost 3 bases and the J segment 6 bases; nucleotides outside the gene matches: 7. CDR3 nucleotides: TGTGCCAGCAGCGGAGGACAGGGGCGGTCCGAGCAGTACTTC. Its protein product is CASSGGQGRSEQYF.

The V gene is TRBV7-6, the J gene TRBJ2-2; 10 bases map to TRBD2. Germline CDR1 is SGHVS and CDR2 is FNYEAQ. The CDR3 totals 15 residues. The ends lost 4 bases at V and 6 bases at J; junction bases unmatched: 5. The CDR3 DNA reads TGTGCCAGCAGCTCCCCTAGCGGGAGTGCCGGGGAGCTGTTTTTT. This codes for CASSSPSGSAGELFF.

The chain carries TRBV6-5 and TRBJ1-1; tentatively, D is TRBD1 (5 bases). V was pared by 10 bases and J by 1 base, with 13 bases between. The CDR3 covers 13 residues. Germline CDR1 is MNHEY and CDR2 is SVGAGI. CDR3: CATKTEPNTEAFF. CDR3 coding DNA: TGTGCCACCAAGACAGAGCCGAACACTGAAGCTTTCTTT.

The chain combines TRBV7-6 with TRBJ2-7, with TRBD2 identical over 8 bases. This CDR3 comprises 12 residues. Trimming removed 5 bases from V and 7 bases from J; junction bases left unmatched: 4. Germline V gene sequence: CDR1 SGHVS, CDR2 FNYEAQ. CDR3 residues: CASSQSGREQYF. CDR3 nucleotides: TGTGCCAGCAGCCAAAGCGGGAGAGAGCAGTACTTC.

The chain couples TRBV9 to TRBJ2-7; D is possibly TRBD2 (5 bases). Germline V lookup: CDR1 SGDLS, CDR2 YYNGEE. The V and J ends lost 4 bases and 0 bases respectively, with 11 bases between them. CDR3 length: 14 residues. CDR3 in DNA: TGTGCCAGCAGCCACGGGGAAAGCTCCTACGAGCAGTACTTC. This sequence encodes CASSHGESSYEQYF.

V and J are TRBV5-1 and TRBJ2-3; 7 positions agree with TRBD2. V lost 0 bases, J lost 8 bases, and 3 bases stayed unmatched. In germline, CDR1 is SGHRS, CDR2 YFSETQ. CDR3 size: 13 residues. CDR3 region: CASSLGLAVTQYF. In DNA, the CDR3 is TGCGCCAGCAGCTTGGGACTAGCTGTTACGCAGTATTTT.

The chain employs TRBV5-1 and TRBJ1-3, with 8 bases aligning to TRBD1. CDR1 is SGHRS, CDR2 YFSETQ, per germline. The ends lost 1 base at V and 4 bases at J; junction bases unmatched: 4. This CDR3 is built from 15 residues. CDR3 protein: CASSLQGASGNTIYF. CDR3 nucleotide sequence: TGCGCCAGCAGCTTGCAGGGGGCGAGCGGAAACACCATATATTTT. The complete variable domain, with remaining parts taken from reference TRBV5-1 and TRBJ1-3, reads KAGVTQTPRYLIKTRGQQVTLSCSPISGHRSVSWYQQTPGQGLQFLFEYFSETQRNKGNFPGRFSGRQFSNSRSEMNVSTLELGDSALYLCASSLQGASGNTIYFGEGSWLTVV.

The gene calls are TRBV5-8 and TRBJ1-5; 7 positions match TRBD1. Germline V lookup: CDR1 SGHTS, CDR2 YDEGEE. This CDR3 region has 13 residues. V shed 4 bases and J 7 bases; nucleotides not matched to a gene: 5. The CDR3 region is CASSVGTDQPQHF. CDR3 nucleotides: TGTGCCAGCAGCGTCGGGACAGACCAGCCCCAGCATTTT. The entire variable domain, with the rest obtained from reference TRBV5-8 and TRBJ1-5, is as follows: EAGVTQSPTHLIKTRGQQATLRCSPISGHTSVYWYQQALGLGLQFLLWYDEGEERNRGNFPPRFSGRQFPNYSSELNVNALELEDSALYLCASSVGTDQPQHFGDGTRLSIL.

V is TRBV4-1 and J is TRBJ2-7; the match to TRBD2 covers 9 bases. The CDR3 contains 14 residues. The J segment lost 4 bases and the V segment lost 2 bases, leaving 3 bases of the junction unmatched. From germline, CDR1 is MGHRA and CDR2 YSYEKL. The CDR3 here is CASSQQTSGYEQYF. CDR3 bases: TGCGCCAGCAGCCAACAAACTAGCGGGTACGAGCAGTACTTC.

The V call is TRBV10-2, the J call TRBJ1-5; 7 nucleotides line up with TRBD1. From germline, CDR1 is WSHSY and CDR2 SAAADI. The ends lost 3 bases at V and 3 bases at J; junction bases unmatched: 8. CDR3 length equals 16 residues. The chain's CDR3 is CASSDSQGLPNQPQHF. CDR3 DNA sequence: TGCGCCAGCAGTGACTCACAGGGGTTGCCCAATCAGCCCCAGCATTTT.

The gene calls are TRBV9 and TRBJ2-3, with TRBD2 identical over 14 bases. In germline, CDR1 is SGDLS, CDR2 YYNGEE. J lost 3 bases, V lost 4 bases, and 7 bases had no gene match. The length of the CDR3 is 17 residues. The CDR3 is CASSTGLAGVKTDTQYF. In nucleotides, the CDR3 is TGTGCCAGCAGCACGGGACTAGCGGGAGTGAAGACAGATACGCAGTATTTT. Variable domain in full (rest from reference TRBV9 and TRBJ2-3): DSGVTQTPKHLITATGQRVTLRCSPRSGDLSVYWYQQSLDQGLQFLIQYYNGEERAKGNILERFSAQQFPDLHSELNLSSLELGDSALYFCASSTGLAGVKTDTQYFGPGTRLTVL.

The chain couples TRBV7-2 to TRBJ1-5; maybe TRBD1 (6 bases). The V gene's germline CDR1 is SGHTA and CDR2 FQGNSA. CDR3 length: 17 amino acids. Trimming cost V 1 base and J 4 bases, with 17 bases left between them. The CDR3 DNA reads as TGTGCCAGCAGCTTAGAAGTACAGGGTCCTACTAATCAGCCCCAGCATTTT. Translation: CASSLEVQGPTNQPQHF. Looking up the rest from reference TRBV7-2 and TRBJ1-5 gives the full variable domain: GAGVSQSPSNKVTEKGKDVELRCDPISGHTALYWYRQSLGQGLEFLIYFQGNSAPDKSGLPSDRFSAERTGGSVSTLTIQRTQQEDSAVYLCASSLEVQGPTNQPQHFGDGTRLSIL.

V gene TRBV5-1 combines with J gene TRBJ2-7; tentatively, D is TRBD2 (5 bases). CDR3 length: 14 residues. Trimming removed 0 bases at V and 1 base at J, with 8 bases between. The V gene's germline CDR1 is SGHRS and CDR2 YFSETQ. CDR3 nucleotide sequence: TGCGCCAGCAGCTTGGTAGCGCCTTCCTACGAGCAGTACTTC. It translates to CASSLVAPSYEQYF.

The rearrangement links TRBV11-1 to TRBJ1-1; weak D call: TRBD1 (6 bases). This CDR3 region has 14 residues. The germline V gene has CDR1 SGHAT and CDR2 FQDESV (reference sequence). Deletions cut 5 bases from V and 1 base from J, with 11 bases between. This CDR3 reads CASSQTGQNTEAFF. The CDR3 bases are TGTGCCAGCAGCCAAACAGGGCAGAACACTGAAGCTTTCTTT.

This chain joins TRBV7-9 and TRBJ1-3; possible D gene TRBD1, 6 bases. V lost 2 bases and J 4 bases, leaving 12 bases between the germline ends. This CDR3 contains 15 residues. The V gene's germline CDR1 is SEHNR and CDR2 FQNEAQ (reference sequence). CDR3: CASSLLQGPGNTIYF. The DNA of the CDR3 is TGTGCCAGCAGCTTACTACAGGGTCCAGGAAACACCATATATTTT.

V usage is TRBV19 and J usage is TRBJ1-4, with 8 bases lining up with TRBD1. CDR1 is LNHDA, CDR2 SQIVND, per germline (reference sequence). V was pared by 3 bases and J by 8 bases, with 8 bases of the junction left unmatched. The CDR3 runs to 15 residues. CDR3 loop: CASSIPQGAGEKLFF. The CDR3 bases are TGTGCCAGTAGTATTCCCCAGGGGGCGGGAGAAAAACTGTTTTTT.

The V and J genes are TRBV6-5 and TRBJ1-2, with D possibly being TRBD1 (5 bases). The germline V gene has CDR1 MNHEY and CDR2 SVGAGI. V lost 6 bases to trimming and J lost 7 bases, with 15 bases between them. The CDR3 totals 13 residues. CDR3 sequence reads: CASRRPGGGGYTF. DNA of the CDR3: TGTGCCAGCAGACGCCCGGGGGGAGGTGGCTACACCTTC.

V gene TRBV7-2 combines with J gene TRBJ2-3; D unclear. Germline CDR1 SGHTA, CDR2 FQGNSA. The V gene lost 1 base and the J gene lost 8 bases, with 13 bases spanning the gap. This CDR3 is built from 14 residues. The CDR3 coding sequence is TGTGCCAGCAGCTTAGTTTTGGGCAGCCGTACGCAGTATTTT. Protein sequence: CASSLVLGSRTQYF.

The J gene is TRBJ2-7, the V gene TRBV5-5; 7 nucleotides match TRBD1. From germline, CDR1 is SGHKS and CDR2 YYEKEE (reference sequence). J lost 2 bases, V lost 2 bases, and 7 bases had no gene match. The CDR3 has 15 amino acids. CDR3 sequence (DNA): TGTGCCAGCAGCTTCTCTGGGACAGCAACCTACGAGCAGTACTTC. Encoded protein: CASSFSGTATYEQYF. The full variable domain, in which reference TRBV5-5 and TRBJ2-7 provide the parts outside the CDR3, is DAGVTQSPTHLIKTRGQQVTLRCSPISGHKSVSWYQQVLGQGPQFIFQYYEKEERGRGNFPDRFSARQFPNYSSELNVNALLLGDSALYLCASSFSGTATYEQYFGPGTRLTVT.